A selection of T cell receptor beta chains follows, all from one sample in a study of PD-1 blockade in mismatch repair-deficient tumors. Some clones are missing from TCRdb's copy, which holds only in-frame ones; the method was immunoSEQ multiplex PCR. Of roughly 40,000 clones in the sample, about 85% were seen once. The sample in question was peripheral blood, obtained 76 weeks after starting pembrolizumab. The receptor set was obtained from an adult with mismatch repair-deficient cancer. CDR3s include the opening cysteine and the closing phenylalanine or tryptophan. Fields, in order: V gene, clone size, D gene, J gene, CDR3 DNA, CDR3 protein. D genes are given only for firm matches. Some rows have no size entry. The others give once, few or many, or a class for an expanded clone.

V gene: TRBV5-1; clone size: -; D gene: -; J gene: TRBJ1-1; CDR3 DNA: TGCGCCAGCAGCGTTGAAATGTGGACTGAAGCTTTCTTT; CDR3 protein: CASSVEMWTEAFF
V gene: TRBV11-3; clone size: -; D gene: -; J gene: TRBJ2-5; CDR3 DNA: TGTGCCAGCAGCTCAGGTGCGGGGACGGGGGCTCAAGAGACCCAGTACTTC; CDR3 protein: CASSSGAGTGAQETQYF
V gene: TRBV5-5; clone size: -; D gene: TRBD1; J gene: TRBJ1-2; CDR3 DNA: TGTGCCAGCAGCTTGGACAGGGGGGCTTATGGCTACACCTTC; CDR3 protein: CASSLDRGAYGYTF
V gene: TRBV7-7; clone size: -; D gene: -; J gene: TRBJ2-5; CDR3 DNA: TGTGCTAGCAGCTTACGGGGCGCAGAGACCCAGTACTTC; CDR3 protein: CASSLRGAETQYF
V gene: TRBV27; clone size: -; D gene: -; J gene: TRBJ1-2; CDR3 DNA: TGTGCCAGCAGTCCCCAACGGGGAGAACGGGATGGCTACACCTTC; CDR3 protein: CASSPQRGERDGYTF
V gene: TRBV29-1; clone size: -; D gene: TRBD1; J gene: TRBJ1-1; CDR3 DNA: TGCAGCGTCCCCGACAGGGGGATGACTGAAGCTTTCTTT; CDR3 protein: CSVPDRGMTEAFF
V gene: TRBV19; clone size: -; D gene: -; J gene: TRBJ2-3; CDR3 DNA: TGTGCCAGTAGTATAGAGGGTGGGAGGGGGACGCAGTATTTT; CDR3 protein: CASSIEGGRGTQYF
V gene: TRBV27; clone size: -; D gene: -; J gene: TRBJ1-1; CDR3 DNA: TGTGCCAGCAGTTTATTGGGGCTCCCGAACACTGAAGCTTTCTTT; CDR3 protein: CASSLLGLPNTEAFF
V gene: TRBV7-3; clone size: -; D gene: -; J gene: TRBJ2-2; CDR3 DNA: TGTGCCAGCAGCTTAAGGGAACTCGGGAACACCGGGGAGCTGTTTTTT; CDR3 protein: CASSLRELGNTGELFF
V gene: TRBV4-3; clone size: -; D gene: TRBD1; J gene: TRBJ2-3; CDR3 DNA: TGCGCCAGCAGCCAAGAGGACAGGGAGATAGATACGCAGTATTTT; CDR3 protein: CASSQEDREIDTQYF
V gene: TRBV5-4; clone size: -; D gene: TRBD1; J gene: TRBJ1-2; CDR3 DNA: TGTGCCAGCCACCGGGACAGGGGAGAGGATGGCTACACCTTC; CDR3 protein: CASHRDRGEDGYTF
V gene: TRBV25-1; clone size: -; D gene: TRBD1; J gene: TRBJ2-5; CDR3 DNA: TGTGCCAGCCTACAGGGGGGAGAGACCCAGTACTTC; CDR3 protein: CASLQGGETQYF
V gene: TRBV11-3; clone size: -; D gene: -; J gene: TRBJ2-7; CDR3 DNA: TGTGCCAGCAGCCTGCACGGGGGCTTAGATTACGAGCAGTACTTC; CDR3 protein: CASSLHGGLDYEQYF
V gene: TRBV10-3; clone size: -; D gene: TRBD2; J gene: TRBJ2-3; CDR3 DNA: TGTGCCATCAGTGAGTCCGCTAGCGGGAGGGCCACAGATACGCAGTATTTT; CDR3 protein: CAISESASGRATDTQYF
V gene: TRBV19; clone size: -; D gene: -; J gene: TRBJ2-3; CDR3 DNA: TGTGCCAGTACCCCGGGGTCATCAAGGAGCACAGATACGCAGTATTTT; CDR3 protein: CASTPGSSRSTDTQYF
V gene: TRBV6-1; clone size: -; D gene: -; J gene: TRBJ2-5; CDR3 DNA: TGTGCCAGCGCAAACCATCGAAGAGAGACCCAGTACTTC; CDR3 protein: CASANHRRETQYF
V gene: TRBV4-3; clone size: -; D gene: -; J gene: TRBJ1-1; CDR3 DNA: TGCGCCAGCAGCCGAGCTCTGGGGATGAACACTGAAGCTTTCTTT; CDR3 protein: CASSRALGMNTEAFF
V gene: TRBV5-4; clone size: few; D gene: TRBD1; J gene: TRBJ1-2; CDR3 DNA: TGTGCCAGCAGAAACTACGGGACAGGACACTATGGCTACACCTTC; CDR3 protein: CASRNYGTGHYGYTF
V gene: TRBV27; clone size: -; D gene: -; J gene: TRBJ1-1; CDR3 DNA: TGTGCCAGCAGTTTAGAGGGCGGGCGGACGAAAGAAGCTTTCTTT; CDR3 protein: CASSLEGGRTKEAFF
V gene: TRBV19; clone size: -; D gene: TRBD2; J gene: TRBJ2-7; CDR3 DNA: TGTGCCAGTAGTCGTGGGACGGGAGGCGCGTACGAGCAGTACTTC; CDR3 protein: CASSRGTGGAYEQYF
V gene: TRBV21-1; clone size: -; D gene: -; J gene: TRBJ1-1; CDR3 DNA: TGTGCCAGCAGCAAAAGACAGGGGAATAGTGAAGCTTTCTTT; CDR3 protein: CASSKRQGNSEAFF
V gene: TRBV2; clone size: -; D gene: -; J gene: TRBJ2-2; CDR3 DNA: TGTGCCAGCAGGGGAGGGGGCACCGGGGAGCTGTTTTTT; CDR3 protein: CASRGGGTGELFF
V gene: TRBV30; clone size: -; D gene: -; J gene: TRBJ1-2; CDR3 DNA: TGTGCCTGGAGTCTGACTTGGGGGAATGGCTACACCTTC; CDR3 protein: CAWSLTWGNGYTF
V gene: TRBV4-2; clone size: -; D gene: -; J gene: TRBJ2-3; CDR3 DNA: TGTGCCAGCAGCCAAGTGGTCGGGAGTGCAGATACGCAGTATTTT; CDR3 protein: CASSQVVGSADTQYF